The 5 T cell receptor beta chains in this list originate from one sample, sequenced in a study of cytomegalovirus exposure and HLA in healthy donors. In the PCR, 60 Vbeta and 13 Jbeta primers were used. Profiled with immunoSEQ multiplex PCR; TCRdb holds only in-frame clones, not every one. The data contain about 120,000 clones, 81% of them singletons. The specimen was PBMCs. The receptors were gathered from a woman in her twenties or thirties in good health and CMV-seronegative.

Only one count was recorded for this clone. This chain joins TRBV27 and TRBJ2-3; TRBD2 might be the D (6 bases). The length of the CDR3 is 12 residues. The germline V gene has CDR1 MNHEY and CDR2 SMNVEV (reference sequence). Deletions cut 5 bases from V and 10 bases from J, with 13 bases between. The DNA of the CDR3 is TGTGCCAGCAGTACGCGGGACGGTCCGCAGTATTTT. Amino acid sequence: CASSTRDGPQYF.

J is TRBJ1-5 and V is TRBV15, with a possible D match to TRBD1 (6 bases). The CDR3 is made up of 13 amino acids. Germline values: CDR1 LNHNV, CDR2 YYDKDF (reference sequence). Trimming cost V 5 bases and J 4 bases, with 9 bases left between them. The CDR3 spells CATSGRGNQPQHF. The CDR3 DNA sequence: TGTGCCACCAGCGGCAGGGGAAATCAGCCCCAGCATTTT.

V is TRBV7-9 and J is TRBJ2-2, with D perhaps matching TRBD2 (6 bases). The CDR3 sequence is 17 residues long. CDR1 is SEHNR and CDR2 is FQNEAQ in the germline V gene (reference sequence). V lost 6 bases, J lost 0 bases, and 17 bases lay in between. The CDR3 DNA is TGTGCCAGCAGACCCAGTGTGAGCGGGCCGAACACCGGGGAGCTGTTTTTT. It translates to CASRPSVSGPNTGELFF.

V is TRBV15 and J is TRBJ2-7; TRBD2 matches 9 bases. This CDR3 comprises 14 residues. Germline CDR1 reads LNHNV; CDR2 reads YYDKDF (reference sequence). V was clipped by 4 bases and J by 6 bases; unmatched bases: 7. The CDR3 sequence: CATSKPAGGSEQYF. For the CDR3, the DNA is TGTGCCACCAGCAAACCGGCGGGAGGGTCCGAGCAGTACTTC.

J is TRBJ2-7 and V is TRBV7-9; no clear D gene. The V and J ends lost 4 bases and 3 bases respectively, with 10 bases between them. This CDR3 contains 13 residues. Germline CDR1 is SEHNR and CDR2 is FQNEAQ (reference sequence). CDR3 sequence (DNA): TGTGCCAGCAGCTCCGAGACTGGCTACGAGCAGTACTTC. This translates into CASSSETGYEQYF.